What follows are 11 T cell receptor beta chains derived from one specimen sequenced in a study of long-term antiretroviral therapy in people with HIV. Sequencing relied on immunoSEQ assay v3.0, run at survey level. Clones were sequenced by immunoSEQ multiplex PCR, and TCRdb holds only the in-frame ones, with some missing. The sample yields roughly 28,000 clones, roughly 93% seen once. Sequencing was performed on unsorted PBMCs, taken 6.2 years after starting antiretroviral therapy. The receptor source for this set is a man between 35 and 55 years old with HIV.

The CDR3: CASSLVTGAPDTQYF. CDR3 DNA sequence: TGTGCCAGCAGCTTGGTCACAGGGGCCCCAGATACGCAGTATTTT. The chain recombines TRBV5-8 with TRBJ2-3, with 7 bases aligning to TRBD1. The CDR3 totals 15 residues. V dropped 0 bases and J dropped 4; count of bases not matched to a gene: 5. Germline values: CDR1 SGHTS, CDR2 YDEGEE.

The chain recombines TRBV6-5 with TRBJ2-3, with D possibly being TRBD2 (7 bases). The V end lost 6 bases, the J end lost 6 bases, and 16 bases lay between the germline ends. CDR1 and CDR2 from the germline V gene are MNHEY and SVGAGI. The CDR3 runs 14 residues. Here the CDR3 DNA reads TGTGCCAGCAGCTATGGGGGGGGCGGGGATACGCAGTATTTT. The encoded protein is CASSYGGGGDTQYF.

The rearrangement joins TRBV4-3 to TRBJ1-2; D is undetermined. Per the germline V gene, CDR1 is LGHNA and CDR2 is YSLEER. CDR3 size: 12 residues. The V end was cut by 2 bases, the J end by 8 bases, with 9 bases between. Here the CDR3 DNA reads TGCGCCAGCAGCCAATCTGAGGTGGGCTACACCTTC. Its translation is CASSQSEVGYTF.

V usage is TRBV7-7 and J usage is TRBJ2-5; 9 positions agree with TRBD1. The trim removed 5 bases at V and 4 bases at J, leaving 11 bases unmatched. The CDR3 consists of 16 residues. The germline CDR1 and CDR2 sequences are SSHAT and FNYEAQ (reference sequence). CDR3 bases: TGTGCCAGCAGCCCGACCGACAGGACAGGGGCAGAGACCCAGTACTTC. Its protein product is CASSPTDRTGAETQYF.

V usage is TRBV7-9 and J usage is TRBJ2-1, with 10 bases aligning to TRBD2. Germline assignment: CDR1 SEHNR and CDR2 FQNEAQ (reference sequence). Trimming cost V 4 bases and J 6 bases; bases outside gene matches: 6. This CDR3 contains 15 residues. CDR3 loop: CASSSGLALSNEQFF. CDR3 bases: TGTGCCAGCAGCTCGGGACTAGCGTTATCCAATGAGCAGTTCTTC.

The chain couples TRBV10-3 to TRBJ1-1; no firm D call. There are 13 residues in the CDR3. Germline CDR1 is ENHRY and CDR2 is SYGVKD. V gave up 10 bases and J gave up 1 base, with 13 bases separating them. The CDR3 spells CASSLAWNTEAFF. CDR3 DNA: TGTGCCAGCAGCTTAGCGTGGAACACTGAAGCTTTCTTT.

The rearrangement joins TRBV10-3 to TRBJ1-5; D unclear. Looked up from germline, CDR1 is ENHRY and CDR2 is SYGVKD. The CDR3 loop spans 15 amino acids. V gave up 0 bases and J gave up 1 base, with 7 bases separating them. The CDR3 nucleotides read TGTGCCATCAGTGAGTCGTGGCAGAGCAATCAGCCCCAGCATTTT. Its protein product is CAISESWQSNQPQHF.

The CDR3 DNA reads as TGTGCCAGCGGTAAGCGCGGGGGGCCCAACTACAATGAGCAGTTCTTC. Protein sequence: CASGKRGGPNYNEQFF. V usage is TRBV28 and J usage is TRBJ2-1; 8 bases are shared with TRBD2. V shed 8 bases and J 3 bases; nucleotides not matched to a gene: 12. Germline V gene sequence: CDR1 MDHEN, CDR2 SYDVKM. This CDR3 has 16 amino acids. Filled out from reference TRBV28 and TRBJ2-1, the complete variable domain reads DVKVTQSSRYLVKRTGEKVFLECVQDMDHENMFWYRQDPGLGLRLIYFSYDVKMKEKGDIPEGYSVSREKKERFSLILESASTNQTSMYLCASGKRGGPNYNEQFFGPGTRLTVL.

The V call is TRBV7-3, the J call TRBJ2-1, with 13 nucleotides matching TRBD2. CDR1 is SGHTA, CDR2 FQGTGA, per germline. V lost 4 bases and J lost 5; bases outside the gene matches: 11. This CDR3 is 18 amino acids long. The CDR3 reads CASSSGLAGEGANNEQFF. The CDR3 DNA follows: TGTGCCAGCAGCTCCGGACTAGCGGGAGAGGGGGCCAACAATGAGCAGTTCTTC.

This chain connects TRBV7-2 to TRBJ2-5; D might be TRBD1 (6 bases). Germline CDR1 SGHTA, CDR2 FQGNSA. This CDR3 is 15 amino acids long. The V and J ends lost 4 bases and 4 bases respectively, with 16 bases between them. The CDR3 nucleotides are TGTGCCAGCAGCTCCCAACTACAGGGAACAGAGACCCAGTACTTC. Its translation: CASSSQLQGTETQYF.

The table lists this clone with a few counts. This sequence joins TRBV10-1 and TRBJ2-3; D call uncertain. The germline V gene encodes CDR1 WNHNN and CDR2 SYGVQD (reference sequence). This CDR3 has 11 amino acids. Trimming left V 3 bases short and J 2 bases short, with 0 bases between. The CDR3 DNA sequence: TGCGCCAGCAGTGACACAGATACGCAGTATTTT. It is translated as CASSDTDTQYF.